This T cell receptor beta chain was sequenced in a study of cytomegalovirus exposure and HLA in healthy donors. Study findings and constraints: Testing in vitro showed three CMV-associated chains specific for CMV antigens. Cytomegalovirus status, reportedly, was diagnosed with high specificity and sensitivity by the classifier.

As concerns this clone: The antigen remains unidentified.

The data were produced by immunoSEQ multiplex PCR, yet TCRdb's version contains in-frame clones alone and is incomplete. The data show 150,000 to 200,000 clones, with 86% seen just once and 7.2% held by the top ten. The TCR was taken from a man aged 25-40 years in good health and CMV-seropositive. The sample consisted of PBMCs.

The CDR3 spells CARSTGTGGLSSYEQYF. The CDR3 DNA follows: TGCGCCAGATCCACCGGGACAGGGGGTTTAAGCTCCTACGAGCAGTACTTC. The V gene is TRBV10-1, the J gene TRBJ2-7; 11 nucleotides match TRBD1. CDR3 size: 17 residues. V shed 9 bases and J 0 bases; nucleotides not matched to a gene: 13. Germline CDR1 WNHNN, CDR2 SYGVQD (reference sequence).